The next 3 T cell receptor beta chains were all read from a single sample in a study of technical replicates of blood from a few donors. Here immunoSEQ multiplex PCR was the method, and the copy in TCRdb shows in-frame clones only, minus some. The sample lists tens of thousands of clones, about 96% occurring once. The sample consisted of T cells isolated from PBMCs. Receptors were obtained from a human donor in good health.

V and J are TRBV5-1 and TRBJ1-5; the match to TRBD1 covers 9 bases. Per the germline V gene, CDR1 is SGHRS and CDR2 is YFSETQ. CDR3 size: 13 residues. J was trimmed by 8 bases and V by 5 bases; bases with no gene match: 5. CDR3: CASSPGQGEPQHF. The DNA of the CDR3 is TGCGCCAGCAGTCCGGGACAGGGTGAGCCCCAGCATTTT.

Note on this clone: The sample holds other DNA sequences that translate to the same CDR3. This chain connects TRBV15 to TRBJ1-5; D gene uncertain. CDR3 length: 13 amino acids. Germline CDR1 is LNHNV and CDR2 is YYDKDF (reference sequence). Trimming stripped 3 bases from V and 7 bases from J, with 10 bases between. As DNA, the CDR3 is TGTGCCACCAGCAGCTACCTCAACCAGCCCCAGCATTTT. As protein: CATSSYLNQPQHF.

The rearrangement links TRBV11-2 to TRBJ2-1; possible D gene TRBD2, 5 bases. The length of the CDR3 is 11 residues. Germline CDR1 SGHAT, CDR2 FQNNGV. The germline V and J ends were trimmed by 5 bases and 10 bases, with 9 bases remaining between them. CDR3 nucleotides: TGTGCCAGCAGCCTACAGCGGGAGCAGTTCTTC. Translation: CASSLQREQFF.